This T cell receptor beta chain is from a study of chemoradiotherapy in HPV16-positive cancers. At the level of the study: A couple of HPV16-positive patients' cells yielded candidate HPV-specific clones and common motifs.

General study results and limits: During treatment, candidate HPV-specific clones and E7-related motifs expanded in tumor. Only two HPV16-positive patients supplied the functional HPV-specificity definition.

Sequencing used immunoSEQ multiplex PCR; TCRdb keeps in-frame clones, though not all of them. The table lists about 67,000 clones, roughly 86% of them singletons. In regard to this clone: The antigen is not known.

The clonotype originates from a human donor with HPV-associated anogenital cancer. The specimen was blood, collected from a patient who underwent chemoradiotherapy.

The CDR3 spells CATAESSGANVLTF. DNA for the CDR3: TGTGCCACCGCCGAGAGCTCTGGGGCCAACGTCCTGACTTTC. J is TRBJ2-6 and V is TRBV15, with D unresolved. The CDR3 length is 14 residues. CDR1 is LNHNV and CDR2 is YYDKDF in the germline V gene (reference sequence). The V end lost 8 bases, the J end lost 0 bases, and 8 bases lay between the germline ends.